A selection of T cell receptor beta chains follows, all from one sample in a study of Graves' ophthalmopathy and Graves' hyperthyroidism. TCRdb recomputed calls from the multiplex PCR reads with MiXCR, one row per CDR3 protein. The sample holds 900,000 to 1,200,000 distinct CDR3 sequences, less than 45% seen once. Material for sequencing was peripheral blood or thyroid tissue (not recorded which). The receptor source for this set is an adult man with Graves' hyperthyroidism. CDR3s include the opening cysteine and the closing phenylalanine or tryptophan. Each record gives: D gene, J gene, V gene, clone size, CDR3 protein, CDR3 DNA. The D gene is left open where the match is weak. For some rows the clone size is stated as once, few or many, or as a class when expanded; others skip it.

>TRBD1|TRBJ2-2|TRBV15|many
CATRGTGNTGELFF
TGTGCCACCAGAGGGACAGGGAACACCGGGGAGCTGTTTTTT
>TRBD1|TRBJ1-6|TRBV2|NA
CASSEGQGSSPLHF
TGTGCCAGCAGTGAGGGACAGGGGAGTTCACCCCTCCACTTT
>TRBD1|TRBJ2-3|TRBV29-1|few
CSVDRGQGDTQYF
TGCAGCGTGGACAGGGGGCAGGGAGATACGCAGTATTTT
>TRBD1|TRBJ1-1|TRBV9|many
CASSASDRGATEAFF
TGTGCCAGCAGCGCATCGGACAGGGGAGCCACTGAAGCTTTCTTT
>NA|TRBJ2-3|TRBV19|NA
CASTPLGKSTDTQYF
TGTGCCAGTACCCCCCTCGGCAAGAGCACAGATACGCAGTATTTT
>NA|TRBJ1-1|TRBV29-1|NA
CSVEVVKGF
TGCAGCGTTGAAGTGGTAAAGGGATTT
>TRBD2|TRBJ2-5|TRBV19|many
CASSMALASRETQYF
TGTGCCAGTAGTATGGCACTAGCGTCAAGGGAGACCCAGTACTTC
>NA|TRBJ2-7|TRBV5-1|many
CASSLHLGPSYEQYF
TGCGCCAGCAGCTTGCATCTGGGACCGTCCTACGAGCAGTACTTC
>TRBD1|TRBJ2-5|TRBV28|few
CASTSNRGRQETQYF
TGTGCCAGCACATCTAACAGGGGGCGGCAAGAGACCCAGTACTTC
>NA|TRBJ1-1|TRBV27|NA
CASSLRQTGHTEAFF
TGTGCCAGCAGTTTACGACAAACAGGGCACACTGAAGCTTTCTTT
>TRBD1|TRBJ2-2|TRBV11-2|many
CASSLDPGTGRTGELFF
TGTGCCAGCAGCTTAGATCCAGGGACAGGGAGAACCGGGGAGCTGTTTTTT
>NA|TRBJ1-5|TRBV10-3|many
CAISVAGDGNQPQHF
TGTGCCATCAGTGTAGCGGGGGACGGCAATCAGCCCCAGCATTTT
>NA|TRBJ2-5|TRBV20-1|few
CSVHGSVGEETQYF
TGCAGTGTCCACGGGAGCGTCGGTGAAGAGACCCAGTACTTC
>TRBD1|TRBJ2-7|TRBV5-1|many
CASSQTGTGGYEQYF
TGCGCCAGCAGCCAAACCGGGACAGGGGGCTACGAGCAGTACTTC
>NA|TRBJ1-1|TRBV5-4|many
CASRAGTNTEAFF
TGTGCCAGCAGGGCGGGGACCAACACTGAAGCTTTCTTT
>NA|TRBJ2-2|TRBV9|NA
CASSVGPGMILRELFF
TGTGCCAGCAGCGTGGGACCGGGGATGATTCTACGGGAGCTGTTTTTT
>NA|TRBJ1-2|TRBV24-1|NA
CASSDYRGGNYGYTF
TGTGCCAGCAGTGACTACCGCGGGGGGAACTATGGCTACACCTTC
>TRBD1|TRBJ2-2|TRBV19|few
CASTNPSDRGYTGELFF
TGTGCCAGTACCAACCCGTCCGACAGGGGGTACACCGGGGAGCTGTTTTTT
>NA|TRBJ2-7|TRBV29-1|few
CSVEPRLYEQYF
TGCAGCGTTGAGCCCCGTCTCTACGAGCAGTACTTC
>NA|TRBJ1-1|TRBV6-5|NA
CASSRRLGNTEAFF
TGTGCCAGCAGTCGCCGATTGGGGAACACTGAAGCTTTCTTT
>TRBD1|TRBJ1-1|TRBV29-1|NA
CSGAFGTDMSTEAFF
TGCAGCGGGGCATTTGGGACAGACATGAGCACTGAAGCTTTCTTT
>TRBD2|TRBJ2-7|TRBV20-1|NA
CSARVGGYTYEQYF
TGCAGTGCTAGAGTGGGAGGGTATACCTACGAGCAGTACTTC
>NA|TRBJ1-5|TRBV13|few
CASSRRDEEPNQPQHF
TGTGCCAGCAGCAGAAGGGACGAAGAGCCCAATCAGCCCCAGCATTTT
>TRBD2|TRBJ2-7|TRBV7-8|many
CASSPGVAGRQYF
TGTGCCAGCAGCCCTGGGGTAGCGGGACGGCAGTACTTC
>NA|TRBJ2-7|TRBV15|many
CATSRDRVAGGRLYEQYF
TGTGCCACCAGCAGAGACCGGGTAGCAGGAGGAAGGCTCTACGAGCAGTACTTC
>NA|TRBJ1-2|TRBV7-6|many
CASSPDFYGYTF
TGTGCCAGCAGCCCGGACTTCTATGGCTACACCTTC
>TRBD1|TRBJ1-6|TRBV19|few
CASSGQGTPLHF
TGTGCCAGTAGCGGACAGGGGACACCCCTCCACTTT
>NA|TRBJ1-5|TRBV7-2|many
CASSSGGLSNQPQHF
TGTGCCAGCAGCTCGGGTGGGCTTAGCAATCAGCCCCAGCATTTT
>NA|TRBJ1-1|TRBV5-1|many
CASRRDDNTEAFF
TGCGCCAGCAGACGAGACGATAACACTGAAGCTTTCTTT
>NA|TRBJ2-7|TRBV11-2|NA
CASSLGTDPLPYEQYF
TGTGCCAGCAGCTTGGGGACGGACCCTCTTCCCTACGAGCAGTACTTC
>TRBD1|TRBJ1-3|TRBV5-1|few
CASTQTGRLSGNTIYF
TGCGCCAGCACCCAGACAGGGCGGCTCTCTGGAAACACCATATATTTT
>NA|TRBJ1-5|TRBV29-1|NA
CSACRAQPQHF
TGCAGCGCCTGCAGGGCTCAGCCCCAGCATTTT